This section outlines one TCR beta chain sequence together with its context. The antigen is not known. Germline assignment: CDR1 SGHTA and CDR2 FQGNSA. Trimming removed 5 bases at V and 5 bases at J, with 12 bases between. CDR3 length equals 13 residues. Runs used v3.0 of the immunoSEQ assay and were done at survey level. The study targeted 40,000-50,000 T-cell genomes per sample in sequencing. The assay was immunoSEQ multiplex PCR, and TCRdb's table has in-frame clones only and misses some. This sample has some 11,000 clones, with roughly 80% found just once. The entry originates in a study of long-term antiretroviral therapy in people with HIV. On the study more broadly: Collection dates of the earliest samples fall about a decade before the 2015 immediate-ART recommendation. Overall study findings and caveats: Specimens of blood were obtained during about 2004 to 2018, possibly under older ART regimens. HIV repertoire CDR3 lengths ranged less widely than those of controls.

The material sequenced was unsorted PBMCs, taken at the start of antiretroviral therapy, before treatment. This sequence was found in a man aged 25 to 45 with HIV. The chain couples TRBV7-2 to TRBJ2-5; a weak D match, TRBD1 (5 bases). Here the CDR3 DNA reads TGTGCCAGCAGCCCCAGGGAAGGGGAGACCCAGTACTTC. Translation gives CASSPREGETQYF. Combining the CDR3 with reference TRBV7-2 and TRBJ2-5 gives the whole variable domain GAGVSQSPSNKVTEKGKDVELRCDPISGHTALYWYRQSLGQGLEFLIYFQGNSAPDKSGLPSDRFSAERTGGSVSTLTIQRTQQEDSAVYLCASSPREGETQYFGPGTRLLVL.